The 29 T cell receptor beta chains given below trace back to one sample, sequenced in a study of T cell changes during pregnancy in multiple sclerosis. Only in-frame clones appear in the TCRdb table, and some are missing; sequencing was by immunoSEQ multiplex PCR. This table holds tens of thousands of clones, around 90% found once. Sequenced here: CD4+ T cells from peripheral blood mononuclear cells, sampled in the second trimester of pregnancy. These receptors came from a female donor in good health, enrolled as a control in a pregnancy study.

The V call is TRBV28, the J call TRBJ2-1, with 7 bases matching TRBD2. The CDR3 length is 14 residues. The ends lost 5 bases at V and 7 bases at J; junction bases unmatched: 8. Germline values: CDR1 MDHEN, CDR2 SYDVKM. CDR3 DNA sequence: TGTGCCAGCAGTCGATCGGGGGGTCGGAATGAGCAGTTCTTC. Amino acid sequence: CASSRSGGRNEQFF.

CDR3 region: CASSATRDTQYF. CDR3 sequence (DNA): TGTGCCAGCAGCGCAACGAGAGATACGCAGTATTTT. The genes are TRBV9 and TRBJ2-3; D is undetermined. Per the germline V gene, CDR1 is SGDLS and CDR2 is YYNGEE. Trimming removed 3 bases from V and 5 bases from J, with 7 bases in between. This CDR3 is built from 12 residues.

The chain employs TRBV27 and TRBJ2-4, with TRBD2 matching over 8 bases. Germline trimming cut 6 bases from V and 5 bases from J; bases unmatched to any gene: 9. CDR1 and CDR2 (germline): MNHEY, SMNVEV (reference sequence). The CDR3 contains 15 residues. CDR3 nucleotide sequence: TGTGCCAGCAGCCCCCGGCGGGGGGTTCAAAACATTCAGTACTTC. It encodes CASSPRRGVQNIQYF.

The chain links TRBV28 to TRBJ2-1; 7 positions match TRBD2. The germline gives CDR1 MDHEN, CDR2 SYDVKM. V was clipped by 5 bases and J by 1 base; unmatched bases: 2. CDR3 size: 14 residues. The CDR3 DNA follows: TGTGCCAGCAGTGGCGGGGGATCCTACAATGAGCAGTTCTTC. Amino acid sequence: CASSGGGSYNEQFF.

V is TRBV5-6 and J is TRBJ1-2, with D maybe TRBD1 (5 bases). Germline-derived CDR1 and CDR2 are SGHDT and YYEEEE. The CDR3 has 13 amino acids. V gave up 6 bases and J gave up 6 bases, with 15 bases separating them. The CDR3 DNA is TGTGCCAGCAATTTTGGGGGGACGGATGGCTACACCTTC. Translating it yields CASNFGGTDGYTF.

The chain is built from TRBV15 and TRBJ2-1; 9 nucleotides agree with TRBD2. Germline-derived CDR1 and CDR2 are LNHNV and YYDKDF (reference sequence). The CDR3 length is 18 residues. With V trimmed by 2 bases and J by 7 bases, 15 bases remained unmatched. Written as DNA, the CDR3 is TGTGCCACCAGCAGATCCATACCCCAGCGGGGGGTGAGGAATGAGCAGTTCTTC. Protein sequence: CATSRSIPQRGVRNEQFF.

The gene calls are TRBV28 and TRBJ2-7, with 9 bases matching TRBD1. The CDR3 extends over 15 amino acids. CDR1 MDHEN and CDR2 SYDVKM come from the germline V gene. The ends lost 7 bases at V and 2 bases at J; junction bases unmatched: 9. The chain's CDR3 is CASIQPGQGPYEQYF. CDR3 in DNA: TGTGCCAGCATTCAACCGGGACAGGGACCCTACGAGCAGTACTTC.

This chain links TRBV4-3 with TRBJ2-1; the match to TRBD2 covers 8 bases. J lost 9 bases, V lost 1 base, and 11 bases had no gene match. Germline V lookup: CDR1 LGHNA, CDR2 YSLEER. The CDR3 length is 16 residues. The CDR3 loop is CASSQGGGGLGGEQFF. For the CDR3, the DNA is TGCGCCAGCAGCCAAGGTGGTGGGGGACTAGGAGGTGAGCAGTTCTTC.

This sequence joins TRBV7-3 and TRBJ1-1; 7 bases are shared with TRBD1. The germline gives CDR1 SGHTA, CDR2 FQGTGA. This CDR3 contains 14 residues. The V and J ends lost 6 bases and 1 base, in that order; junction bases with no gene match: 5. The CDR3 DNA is TGTGCCAGCAGTGCAGGGGGGACGAACACTGAAGCTTTCTTT. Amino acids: CASSAGGTNTEAFF. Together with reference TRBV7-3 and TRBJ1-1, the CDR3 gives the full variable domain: GAGVSQTPSNKVTEKGKYVELRCDPISGHTALYWYRQSLGQGPEFLIYFQGTGAADDSGLPNDRFFAVRPEGSVSTLKIQRTERGDSAVYLCASSAGGTNTEAFFGQGTRLTVV.

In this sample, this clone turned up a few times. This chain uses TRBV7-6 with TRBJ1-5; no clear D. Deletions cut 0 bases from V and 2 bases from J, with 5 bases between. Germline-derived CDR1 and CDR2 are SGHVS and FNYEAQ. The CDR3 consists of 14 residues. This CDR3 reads CASSLAVGNQPQHF. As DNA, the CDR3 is TGTGCCAGCAGCTTAGCTGTCGGCAATCAGCCCCAGCATTTT. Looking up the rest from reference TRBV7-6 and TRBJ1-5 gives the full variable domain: GAGVSQSPRYKVTKRGQDVALRCDPISGHVSLYWYRQALGQGPEFLTYFNYEAQQDKSGLPNDRFSAERPEGSISTLTIQRTEQRDSAMYRCASSLAVGNQPQHFGDGTRLSIL.

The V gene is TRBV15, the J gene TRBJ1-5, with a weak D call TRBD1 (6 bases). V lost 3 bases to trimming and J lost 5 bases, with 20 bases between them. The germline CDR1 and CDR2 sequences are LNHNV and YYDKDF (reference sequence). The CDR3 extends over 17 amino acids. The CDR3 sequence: CATSSIRGSSGYQPQHF. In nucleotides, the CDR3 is TGTGCCACCAGCAGTATCAGGGGAAGTAGTGGGTATCAGCCCCAGCATTTT.

The CDR3 sequence is CSVEDRLAGGRLFF. The CDR3 DNA is TGCAGCGTTGAAGATCGACTAGCGGGGGGGCGCCTGTTCTTC. The J gene is TRBJ2-1, the V gene TRBV29-1; 14 positions match TRBD2. The CDR3 is 14 amino acids. CDR1 SQVTM and CDR2 ANQGSEA come from the germline V gene. With 0 bases clipped from V and 15 bases from J, the junction kept 7 bases outside the gene matches.

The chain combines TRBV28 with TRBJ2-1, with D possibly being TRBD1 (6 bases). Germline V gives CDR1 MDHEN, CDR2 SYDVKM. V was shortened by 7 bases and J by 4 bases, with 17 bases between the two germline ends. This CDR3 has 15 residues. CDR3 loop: CASKMGAPGYNEQFF. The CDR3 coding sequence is TGTGCCAGCAAAATGGGGGCGCCGGGTTACAATGAGCAGTTCTTC.

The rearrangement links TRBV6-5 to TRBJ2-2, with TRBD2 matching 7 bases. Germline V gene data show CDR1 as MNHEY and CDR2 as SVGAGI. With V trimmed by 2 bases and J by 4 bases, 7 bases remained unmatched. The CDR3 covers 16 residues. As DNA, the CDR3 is TGTGCCAGCAGTTACGGAACTAGCGTTTCCACCGGGGAGCTGTTTTTT. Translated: CASSYGTSVSTGELFF.

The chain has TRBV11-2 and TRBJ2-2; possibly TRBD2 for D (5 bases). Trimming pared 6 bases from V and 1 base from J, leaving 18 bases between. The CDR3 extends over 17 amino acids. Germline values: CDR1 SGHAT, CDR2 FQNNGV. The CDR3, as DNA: TGTGCCAGCAGACATTCATATCGGACTGGGAACACCGGGGAGCTGTTTTTT. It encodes CASRHSYRTGNTGELFF. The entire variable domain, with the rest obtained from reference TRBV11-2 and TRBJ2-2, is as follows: EAGVAQSPRYKIIEKRQSVAFWCNPISGHATLYWYQQILGQGPKLLIQFQNNGVVDDSQLPKDRFSAERLKGVDSTLKIQPAKLEDSAVYLCASRHSYRTGNTGELFFGEGSRLTVL.

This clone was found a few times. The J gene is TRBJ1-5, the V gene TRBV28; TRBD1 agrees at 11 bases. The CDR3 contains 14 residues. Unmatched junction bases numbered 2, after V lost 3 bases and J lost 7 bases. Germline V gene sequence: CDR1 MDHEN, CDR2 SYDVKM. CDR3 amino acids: CASSFRDRGQPQHF. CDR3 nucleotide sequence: TGTGCCAGCAGTTTTAGGGACAGGGGGCAGCCCCAGCATTTT.

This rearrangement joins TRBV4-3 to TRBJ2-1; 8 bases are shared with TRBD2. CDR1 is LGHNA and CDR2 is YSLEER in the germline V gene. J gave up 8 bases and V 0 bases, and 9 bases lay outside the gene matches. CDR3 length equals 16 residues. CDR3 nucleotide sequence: TGCGCCAGCAGCCAAGATCCCAGCGGGAGAACCGATGAGCAGTTCTTC. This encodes CASSQDPSGRTDEQFF.

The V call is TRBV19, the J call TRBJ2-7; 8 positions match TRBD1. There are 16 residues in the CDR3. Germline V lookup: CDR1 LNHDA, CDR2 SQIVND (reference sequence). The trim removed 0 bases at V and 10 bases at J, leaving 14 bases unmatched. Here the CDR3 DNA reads TGTGCCAGTAGTATAGATCTATCGTGGGGACAGGCGGGACAGTACTTC. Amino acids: CASSIDLSWGQAGQYF.

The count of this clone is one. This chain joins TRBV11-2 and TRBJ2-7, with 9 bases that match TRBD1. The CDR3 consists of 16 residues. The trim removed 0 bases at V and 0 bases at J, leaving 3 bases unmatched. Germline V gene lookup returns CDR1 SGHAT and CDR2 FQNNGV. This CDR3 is CASSLDWTGVSYEQYF. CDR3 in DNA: TGTGCCAGCAGCTTAGACTGGACAGGGGTCTCCTACGAGCAGTACTTC.

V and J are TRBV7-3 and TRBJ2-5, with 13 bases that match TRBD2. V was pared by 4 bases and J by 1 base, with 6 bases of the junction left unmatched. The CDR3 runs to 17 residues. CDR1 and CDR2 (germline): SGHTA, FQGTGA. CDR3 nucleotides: TGTGCCAGCAGCTCGGGACTAGCGGGGAGAGTCCAAGAGACCCAGTACTTC. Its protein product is CASSSGLAGRVQETQYF.

CDR3 amino acids: CASSEGQGAYSPLHF. The CDR3 DNA follows: TGTGCCAGCAGTGAAGGGCAGGGGGCGTATTCACCCCTCCACTTT. This sequence joins TRBV2 and TRBJ1-6, with 8 bases identical to TRBD1. The germline gives CDR1 SNHLY, CDR2 FYNNEI. Unmatched junction bases numbered 4, after V lost 1 base and J lost 8 bases. CDR3 size: 15 residues.

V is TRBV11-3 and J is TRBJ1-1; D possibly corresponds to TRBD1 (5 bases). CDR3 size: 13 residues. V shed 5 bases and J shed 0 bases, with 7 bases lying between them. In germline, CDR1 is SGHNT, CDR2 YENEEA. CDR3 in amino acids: CASSRQLNTEAFF. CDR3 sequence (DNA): TGTGCCAGCAGCAGACAGCTGAACACTGAAGCTTTCTTT.

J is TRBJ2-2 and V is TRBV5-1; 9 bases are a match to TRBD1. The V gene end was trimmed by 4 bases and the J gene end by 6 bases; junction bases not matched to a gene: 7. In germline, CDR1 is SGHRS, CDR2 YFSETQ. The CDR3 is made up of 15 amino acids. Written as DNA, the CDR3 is TGCGCCAGCAGCGACGGACAGGGGTCTCCCGGGGAGCTGTTTTTT. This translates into CASSDGQGSPGELFF.

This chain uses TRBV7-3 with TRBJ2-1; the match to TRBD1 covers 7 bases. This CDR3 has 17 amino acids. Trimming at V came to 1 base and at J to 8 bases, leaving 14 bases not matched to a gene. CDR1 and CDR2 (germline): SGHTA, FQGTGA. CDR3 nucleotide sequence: TGTGCCAGCAGCTTAATAGGGGACAGCGACGGGATTTATGAGCAGTTCTTC. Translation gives CASSLIGDSDGIYEQFF.

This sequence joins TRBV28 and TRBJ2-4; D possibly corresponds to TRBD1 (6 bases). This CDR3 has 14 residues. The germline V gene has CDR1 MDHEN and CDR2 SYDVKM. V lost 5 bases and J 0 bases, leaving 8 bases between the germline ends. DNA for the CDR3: TGTGCCAGCAGTCTACAGGGAGCCAAAAACATTCAGTACTTC. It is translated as CASSLQGAKNIQYF.

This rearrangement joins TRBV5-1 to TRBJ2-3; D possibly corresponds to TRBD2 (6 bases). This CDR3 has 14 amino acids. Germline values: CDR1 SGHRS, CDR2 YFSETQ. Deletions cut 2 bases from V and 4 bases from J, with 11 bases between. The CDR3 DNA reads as TGCGCCAGCAGCTTTGGGGAGGACCCAGATACGCAGTATTTT. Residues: CASSFGEDPDTQYF.

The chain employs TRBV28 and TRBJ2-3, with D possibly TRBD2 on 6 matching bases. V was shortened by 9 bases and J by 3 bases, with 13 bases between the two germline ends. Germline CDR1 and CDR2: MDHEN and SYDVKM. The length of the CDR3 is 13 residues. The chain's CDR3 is CASRRAKTDTQYF. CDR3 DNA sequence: TGTGCCAGTCGGAGGGCCAAGACAGATACGCAGTATTTT.

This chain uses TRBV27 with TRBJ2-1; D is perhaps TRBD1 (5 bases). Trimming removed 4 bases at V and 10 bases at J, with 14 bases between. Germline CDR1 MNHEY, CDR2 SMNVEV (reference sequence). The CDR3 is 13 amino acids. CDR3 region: CASSSPLGREQFF. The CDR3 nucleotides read TGTGCCAGCAGTTCGCCATTGGGGCGGGAGCAGTTCTTC.

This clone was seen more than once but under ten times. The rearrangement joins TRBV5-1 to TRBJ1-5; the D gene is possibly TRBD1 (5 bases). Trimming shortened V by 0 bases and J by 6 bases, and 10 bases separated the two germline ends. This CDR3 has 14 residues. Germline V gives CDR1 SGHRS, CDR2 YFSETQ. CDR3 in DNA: TGCGCCAGCAGCTTGGTTTCGCAGGGTCAGCCCCAGCATTTT. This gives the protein CASSLVSQGQPQHF.